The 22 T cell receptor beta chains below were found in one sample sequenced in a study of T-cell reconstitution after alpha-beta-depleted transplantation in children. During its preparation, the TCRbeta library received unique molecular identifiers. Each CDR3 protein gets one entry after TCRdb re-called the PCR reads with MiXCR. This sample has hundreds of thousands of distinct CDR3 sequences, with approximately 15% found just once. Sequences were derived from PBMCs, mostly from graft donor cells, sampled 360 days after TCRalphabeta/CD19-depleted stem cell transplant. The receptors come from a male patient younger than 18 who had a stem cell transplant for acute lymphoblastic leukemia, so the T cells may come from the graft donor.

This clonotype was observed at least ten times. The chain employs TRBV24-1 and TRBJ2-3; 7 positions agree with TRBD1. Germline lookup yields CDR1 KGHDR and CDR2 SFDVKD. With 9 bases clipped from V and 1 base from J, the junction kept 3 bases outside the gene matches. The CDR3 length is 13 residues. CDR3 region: CATRQGGTDTQYF. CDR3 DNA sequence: TGTGCCACCCGACAGGGCGGCACAGATACGCAGTATTTT.

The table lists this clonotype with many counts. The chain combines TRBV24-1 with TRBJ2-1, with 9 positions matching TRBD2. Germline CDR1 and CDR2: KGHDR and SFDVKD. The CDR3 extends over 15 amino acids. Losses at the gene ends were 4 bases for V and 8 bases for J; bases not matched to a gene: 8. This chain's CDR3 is CATSDAGGPGDEQFF. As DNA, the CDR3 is TGTGCCACCAGTGACGCGGGAGGGCCGGGGGATGAGCAGTTCTTC.

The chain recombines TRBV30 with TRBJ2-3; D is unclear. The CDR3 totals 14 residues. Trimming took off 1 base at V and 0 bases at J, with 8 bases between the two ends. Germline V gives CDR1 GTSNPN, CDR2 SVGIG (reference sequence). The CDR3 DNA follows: TGTGCCTGGAGTGCGGGTGAAAGCACAGATACGCAGTATTTT. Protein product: CAWSAGESTDTQYF.

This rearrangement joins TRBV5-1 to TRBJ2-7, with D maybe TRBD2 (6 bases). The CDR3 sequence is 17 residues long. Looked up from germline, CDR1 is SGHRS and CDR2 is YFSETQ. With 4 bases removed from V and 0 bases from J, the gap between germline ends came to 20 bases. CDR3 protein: CASSPDPGTSSSYEQYF. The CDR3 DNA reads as TGCGCCAGCAGCCCCGATCCCGGGACTTCGAGCTCCTACGAGCAGTACTTC.

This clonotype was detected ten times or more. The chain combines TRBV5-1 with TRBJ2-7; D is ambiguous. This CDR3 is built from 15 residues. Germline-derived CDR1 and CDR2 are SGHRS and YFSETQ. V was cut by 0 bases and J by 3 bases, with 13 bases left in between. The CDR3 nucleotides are TGCGCCAGCAGCTTGGAAATGCATTCGGACTACGAGCAGTACTTC. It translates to CASSLEMHSDYEQYF.

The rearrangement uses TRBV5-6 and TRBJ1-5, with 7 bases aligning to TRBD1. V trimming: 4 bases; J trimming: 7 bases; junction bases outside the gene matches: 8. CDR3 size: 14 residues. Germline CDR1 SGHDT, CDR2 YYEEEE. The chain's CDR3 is CASSGGPGGQPQHF. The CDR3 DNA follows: TGTGCCAGCAGCGGAGGGCCAGGGGGGCAGCCCCAGCATTTT. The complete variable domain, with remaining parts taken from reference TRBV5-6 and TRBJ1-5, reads DAGVTQSPTHLIKTRGQQVTLRCSPKSGHDTVSWYQQALGQGPQFIFQYYEEEERQRGNFPDRFSGHQFPNYSSELNVNALLLGDSALYLCASSGGPGGQPQHFGDGTRLSIL.

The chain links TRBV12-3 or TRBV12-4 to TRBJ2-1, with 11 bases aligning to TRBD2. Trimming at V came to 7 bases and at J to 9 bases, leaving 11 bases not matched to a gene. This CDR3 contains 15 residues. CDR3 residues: CASNPTSGNLGEQFF. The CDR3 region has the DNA TGTGCCAGCAACCCGACTAGCGGGAACCTCGGTGAGCAGTTCTTC.

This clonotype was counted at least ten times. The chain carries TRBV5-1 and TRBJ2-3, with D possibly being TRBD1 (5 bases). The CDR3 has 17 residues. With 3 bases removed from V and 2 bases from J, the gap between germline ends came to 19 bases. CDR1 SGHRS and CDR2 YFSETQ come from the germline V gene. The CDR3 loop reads CASSSPPDRPPTDTQYF. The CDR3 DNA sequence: TGCGCCAGCAGCTCTCCACCTGACAGACCACCCACAGATACGCAGTATTTT.

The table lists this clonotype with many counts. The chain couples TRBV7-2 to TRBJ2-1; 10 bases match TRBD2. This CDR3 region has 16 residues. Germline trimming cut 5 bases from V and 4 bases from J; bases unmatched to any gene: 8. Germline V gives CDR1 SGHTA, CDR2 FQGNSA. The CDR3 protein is CASSLRTSGSYNEQFF. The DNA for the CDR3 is TGTGCCAGCAGCCTTAGGACTAGCGGTTCATACAATGAGCAGTTCTTC.

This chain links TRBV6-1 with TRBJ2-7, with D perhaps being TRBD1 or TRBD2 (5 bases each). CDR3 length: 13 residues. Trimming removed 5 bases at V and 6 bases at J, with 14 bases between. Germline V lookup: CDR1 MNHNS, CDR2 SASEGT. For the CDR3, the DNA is TGTGCCAGCAGTCGGACGAGGGGTCGCGAGCAGTACTTC. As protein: CASSRTRGREQYF.

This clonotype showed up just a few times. The CDR3 region has the DNA TGCAGTGCTAGAGATGGGGGGAGGGGGACTTTTATTTCCCGCTACGAGCAGTACTTC. It specifies CSARDGGRGTFISRYEQYF. The V and J genes are TRBV20-1 and TRBJ2-7; perhaps TRBD2 as D (7 bases). This CDR3 comprises 19 residues. The germline CDR1 and CDR2 sequences are DFQATT and SNEGSKA (reference sequence). V shed 0 bases and J shed 3 bases, with 27 bases lying between them.

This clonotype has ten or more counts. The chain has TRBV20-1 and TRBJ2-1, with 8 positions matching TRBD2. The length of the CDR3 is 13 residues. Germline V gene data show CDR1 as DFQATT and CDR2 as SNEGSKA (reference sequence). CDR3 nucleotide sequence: TGCAGCCTAATTAGCGGGATTTGGAATGAGCAGTTCTTC. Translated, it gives CSLISGIWNEQFF.

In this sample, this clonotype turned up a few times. The CDR3 reads CASSQNGISTDTQYF. Here the CDR3 DNA reads TGTGCCAGCAGCCAAAATGGGATCAGCACAGATACGCAGTATTTT. V is TRBV3-1 and J is TRBJ2-3, with D unclear. Per the germline V gene, CDR1 is LGHDT and CDR2 is YNNKEL (reference sequence). The CDR3 totals 15 residues. Trimming took off 2 bases at V and 0 bases at J, with 9 bases between the two ends.

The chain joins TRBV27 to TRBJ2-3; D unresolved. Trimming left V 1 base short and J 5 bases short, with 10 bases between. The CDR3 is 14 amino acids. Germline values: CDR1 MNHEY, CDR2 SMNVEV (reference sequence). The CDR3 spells CASSLFHGRDTQYF. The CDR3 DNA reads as TGTGCCAGCAGTTTATTCCACGGGCGAGATACGCAGTATTTT.

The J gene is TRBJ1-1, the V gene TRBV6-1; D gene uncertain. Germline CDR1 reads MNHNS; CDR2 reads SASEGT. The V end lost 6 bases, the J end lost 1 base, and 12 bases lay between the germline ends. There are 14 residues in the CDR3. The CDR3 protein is CASRGGPSNTEAFF. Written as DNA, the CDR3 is TGTGCCAGCAGGGGTGGGCCATCGAACACTGAAGCTTTCTTT.

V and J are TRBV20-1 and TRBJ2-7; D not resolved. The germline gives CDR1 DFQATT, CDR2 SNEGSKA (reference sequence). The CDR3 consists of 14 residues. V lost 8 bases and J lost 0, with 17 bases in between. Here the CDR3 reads CSSSASAFSYEQYF. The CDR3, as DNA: TGCAGTTCTTCCGCAAGCGCCTTCTCCTACGAGCAGTACTTC.

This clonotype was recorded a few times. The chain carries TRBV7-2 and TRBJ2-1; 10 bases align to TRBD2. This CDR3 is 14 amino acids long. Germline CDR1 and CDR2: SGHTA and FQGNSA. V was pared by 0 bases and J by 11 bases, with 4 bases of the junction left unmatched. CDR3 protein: CASSLALAGKKQFF. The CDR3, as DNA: TGTGCCAGCAGCTTAGCACTAGCGGGAAAGAAGCAGTTCTTC.

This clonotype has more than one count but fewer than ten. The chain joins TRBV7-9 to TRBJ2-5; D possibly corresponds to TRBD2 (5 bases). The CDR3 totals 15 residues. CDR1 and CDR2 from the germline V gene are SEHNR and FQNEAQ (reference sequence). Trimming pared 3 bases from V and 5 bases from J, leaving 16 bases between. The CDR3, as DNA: TGTGCCAGCAGCTTCCCGCCAGGCGGGTTGGAGACCCAGTACTTC. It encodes CASSFPPGGLETQYF.

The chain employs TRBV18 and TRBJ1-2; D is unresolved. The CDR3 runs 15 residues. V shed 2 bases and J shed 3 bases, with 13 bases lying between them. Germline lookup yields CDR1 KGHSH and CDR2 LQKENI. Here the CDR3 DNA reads TGTGCCAGCTCACCAAGGATCGGATTAGACTATGGCTACACCTTC. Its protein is CASSPRIGLDYGYTF.

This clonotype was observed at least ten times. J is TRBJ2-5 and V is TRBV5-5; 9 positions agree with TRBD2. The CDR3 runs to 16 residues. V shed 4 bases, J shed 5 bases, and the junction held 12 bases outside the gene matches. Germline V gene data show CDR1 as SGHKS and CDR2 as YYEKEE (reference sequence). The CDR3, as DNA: TGTGCCAGCAGCCTCCTGAGGTCTAGCGGGACTGAGACCCAGTACTTC. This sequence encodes CASSLLRSSGTETQYF.

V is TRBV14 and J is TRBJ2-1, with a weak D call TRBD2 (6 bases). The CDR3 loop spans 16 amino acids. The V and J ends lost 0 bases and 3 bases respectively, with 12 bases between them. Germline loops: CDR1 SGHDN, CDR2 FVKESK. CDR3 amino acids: CASSQDRRDSYNEQFF. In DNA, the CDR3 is TGTGCCAGCAGCCAAGATCGGCGGGATAGCTACAATGAGCAGTTCTTC.

CDR3 sequence: CASSLKPSDRGGGPEAFF. The CDR3 region has the DNA TGTGCCAGCAGTTTAAAGCCGTCGGACAGGGGAGGGGGCCCTGAAGCTTTCTTT. The gene calls are TRBV12-3 or TRBV12-4 and TRBJ1-1, with 9 bases that match TRBD1. The CDR3 length is 18 residues. With 2 bases clipped from V and 6 bases from J, the junction kept 16 bases outside the gene matches.